This TCR beta chain was documented in a study of T cells in women clearing cervical HPV infection. In the study overall: Case blood was drawn when the lesion was first found; control blood after infection became undetectable. Case blood was drawn a median approximately 160 days after lesion detection.

A note on this clone: The read halts 3 residues ahead of the CDR3 end, with the missing end drawn from the germline J gene.

Some clones are missing from TCRdb's copy, which holds only in-frame ones; the method was immunoSEQ multiplex PCR. The sample's table shows about 39,000 clones. Trimming pared 4 bases from V and 2 bases from J, leaving 13 bases between. The germline CDR1 and CDR2 sequences are SGHVS and FQNEAQ. The CDR3 spans 15 residues. V is TRBV7-8 and J is TRBJ2-3, with D perhaps assigned TRBD1 or TRBD2 (5 bases each). This TCR was recovered from a woman between 18 and 70 years old with a cervical HPV16 infection that either progressed to CIN3+ or cleared (not recorded which). The sample was blood buffy coat. CDR3 DNA (partial): TGTGCCAGCAGCTCCAGAGGGGAGAACACAGATACG. This codes for CASSSRGENTDT. The entire CDR3 protein reads CASSSRGENTDTQYF.